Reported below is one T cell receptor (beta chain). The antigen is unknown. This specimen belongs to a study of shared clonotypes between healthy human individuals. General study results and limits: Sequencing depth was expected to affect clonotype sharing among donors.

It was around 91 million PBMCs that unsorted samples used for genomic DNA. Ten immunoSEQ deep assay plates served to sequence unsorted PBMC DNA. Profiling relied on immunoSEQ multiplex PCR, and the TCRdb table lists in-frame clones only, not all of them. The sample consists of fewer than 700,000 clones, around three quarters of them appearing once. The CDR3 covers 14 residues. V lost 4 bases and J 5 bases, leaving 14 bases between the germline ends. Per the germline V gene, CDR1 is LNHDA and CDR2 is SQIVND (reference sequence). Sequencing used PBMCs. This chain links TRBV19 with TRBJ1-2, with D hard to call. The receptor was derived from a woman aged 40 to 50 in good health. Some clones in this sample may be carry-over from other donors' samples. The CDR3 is CASSNNRGPYGYTF. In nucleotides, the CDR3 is TGTGCCAGTAGTAATAACAGAGGACCTTATGGCTACACCTTC.